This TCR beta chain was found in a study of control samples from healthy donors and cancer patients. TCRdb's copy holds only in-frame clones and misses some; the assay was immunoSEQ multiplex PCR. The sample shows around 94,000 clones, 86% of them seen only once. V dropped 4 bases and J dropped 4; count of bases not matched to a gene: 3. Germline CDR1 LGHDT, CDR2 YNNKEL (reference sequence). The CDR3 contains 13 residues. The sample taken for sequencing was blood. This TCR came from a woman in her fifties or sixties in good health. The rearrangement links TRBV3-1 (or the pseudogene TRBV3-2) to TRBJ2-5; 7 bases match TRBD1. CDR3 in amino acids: CASSPTGVETQYF. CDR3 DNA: TGTGCCAGCAGCCCTACAGGGGTAGAGACCCAGTACTTC.